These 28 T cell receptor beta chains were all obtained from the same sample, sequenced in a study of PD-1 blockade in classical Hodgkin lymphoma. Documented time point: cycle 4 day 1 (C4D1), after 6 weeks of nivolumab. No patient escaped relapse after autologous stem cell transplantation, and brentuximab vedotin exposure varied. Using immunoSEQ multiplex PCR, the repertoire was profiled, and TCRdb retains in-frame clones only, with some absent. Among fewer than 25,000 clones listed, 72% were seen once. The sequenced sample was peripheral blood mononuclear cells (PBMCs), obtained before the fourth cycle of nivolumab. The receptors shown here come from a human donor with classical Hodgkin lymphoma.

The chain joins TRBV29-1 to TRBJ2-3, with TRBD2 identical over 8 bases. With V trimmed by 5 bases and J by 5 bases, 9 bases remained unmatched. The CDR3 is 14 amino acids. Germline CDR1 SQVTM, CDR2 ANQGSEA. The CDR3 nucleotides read TGCAGCGTTTCAAGCGGGGGCGTCCTAGATACGCAGTATTTT. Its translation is CSVSSGGVLDTQYF.

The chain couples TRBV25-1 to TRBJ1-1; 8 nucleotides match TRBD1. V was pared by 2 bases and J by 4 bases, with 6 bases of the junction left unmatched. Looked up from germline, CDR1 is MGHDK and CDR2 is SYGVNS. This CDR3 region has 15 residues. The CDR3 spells CASSEPTGALTEAFF. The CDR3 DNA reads TGTGCCAGCAGTGAACCGACAGGGGCCCTCACTGAAGCTTTCTTT.

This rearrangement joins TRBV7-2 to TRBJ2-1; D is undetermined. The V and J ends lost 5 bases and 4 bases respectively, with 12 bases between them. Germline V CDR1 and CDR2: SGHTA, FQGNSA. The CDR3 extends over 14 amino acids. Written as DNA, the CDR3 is TGTGCCAGCAGCCCCGACCCCCTTTACAATGAGCAGTTCTTC. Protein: CASSPDPLYNEQFF.

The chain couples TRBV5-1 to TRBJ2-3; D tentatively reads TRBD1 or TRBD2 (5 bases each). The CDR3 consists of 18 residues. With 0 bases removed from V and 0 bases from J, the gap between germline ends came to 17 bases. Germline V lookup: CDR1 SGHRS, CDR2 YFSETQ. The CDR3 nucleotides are TGCGCCAGCAGCTTGGCATTTGAGGGGTTGGGCAGCACAGATACGCAGTATTTT. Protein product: CASSLAFEGLGSTDTQYF.

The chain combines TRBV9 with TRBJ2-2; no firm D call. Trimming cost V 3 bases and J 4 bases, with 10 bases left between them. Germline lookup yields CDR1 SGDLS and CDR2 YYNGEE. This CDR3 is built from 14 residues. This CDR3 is CASSAEVRTGELFF. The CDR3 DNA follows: TGTGCCAGCAGCGCCGAGGTCCGCACCGGGGAGCTGTTTTTT.

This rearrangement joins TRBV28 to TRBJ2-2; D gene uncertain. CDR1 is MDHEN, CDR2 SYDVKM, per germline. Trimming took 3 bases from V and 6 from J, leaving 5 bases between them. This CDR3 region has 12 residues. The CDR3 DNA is TGTGCCAGCAGTTTGCTTGCCGGGGAGCTGTTTTTT. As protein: CASSLLAGELFF. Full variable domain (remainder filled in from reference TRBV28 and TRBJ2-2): DVKVTQSSRYLVKRTGEKVFLECVQDMDHENMFWYRQDPGLGLRLIYFSYDVKMKEKGDIPEGYSVSREKKERFSLILESASTNQTSMYLCASSLLAGELFFGEGSRLTVL.

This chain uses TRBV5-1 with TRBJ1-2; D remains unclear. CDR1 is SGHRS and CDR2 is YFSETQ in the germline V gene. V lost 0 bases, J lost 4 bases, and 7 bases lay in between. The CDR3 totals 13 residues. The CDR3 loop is CASSLDSIYGYTF. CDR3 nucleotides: TGCGCCAGCAGCTTGGATAGTATCTATGGCTACACCTTC.

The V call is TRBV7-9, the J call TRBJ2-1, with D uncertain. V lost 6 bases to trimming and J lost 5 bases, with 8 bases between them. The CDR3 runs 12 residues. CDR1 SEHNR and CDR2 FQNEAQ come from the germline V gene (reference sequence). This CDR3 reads CASSFENNEQFF. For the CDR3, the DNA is TGTGCCAGCAGTTTTGAAAACAATGAGCAGTTCTTC.

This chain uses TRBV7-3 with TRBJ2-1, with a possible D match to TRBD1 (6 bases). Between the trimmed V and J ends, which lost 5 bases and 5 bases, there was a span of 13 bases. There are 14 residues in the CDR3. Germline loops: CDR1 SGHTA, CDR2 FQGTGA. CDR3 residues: CASSPTGNDNEQFF. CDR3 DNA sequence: TGTGCCAGCAGCCCCACAGGGAACGACAATGAGCAGTTCTTC.

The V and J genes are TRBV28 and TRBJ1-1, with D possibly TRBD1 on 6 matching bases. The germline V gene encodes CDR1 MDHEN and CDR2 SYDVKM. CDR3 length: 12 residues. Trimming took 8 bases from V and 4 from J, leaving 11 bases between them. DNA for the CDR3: TGTGCCAGCTTCCAGGGGAGCACTGAAGCTTTCTTT. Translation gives CASFQGSTEAFF.

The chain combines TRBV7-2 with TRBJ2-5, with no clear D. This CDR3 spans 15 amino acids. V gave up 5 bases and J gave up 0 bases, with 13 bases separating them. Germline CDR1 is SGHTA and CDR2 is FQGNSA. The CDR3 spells CASSLTPKYQETQYF. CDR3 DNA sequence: TGTGCCAGCAGCCTAACTCCCAAGTACCAAGAGACCCAGTACTTC.

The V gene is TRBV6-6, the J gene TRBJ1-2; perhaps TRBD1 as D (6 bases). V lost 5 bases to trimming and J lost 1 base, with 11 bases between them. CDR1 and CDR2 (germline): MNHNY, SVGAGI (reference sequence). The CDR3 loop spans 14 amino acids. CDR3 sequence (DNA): TGTGCCAGCAGTCTACAGGGCTTTAACTATGGCTACACCTTC. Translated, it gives CASSLQGFNYGYTF.

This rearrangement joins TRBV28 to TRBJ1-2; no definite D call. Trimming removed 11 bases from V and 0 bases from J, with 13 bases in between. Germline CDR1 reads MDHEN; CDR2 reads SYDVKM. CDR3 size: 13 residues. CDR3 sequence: CAALSGANYGYTF. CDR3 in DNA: TGTGCCGCACTGAGCGGGGCTAACTATGGCTACACCTTC.

This CDR3 is CASSSRGNVAKNIQYF. CDR3 bases: TGTGCCAGCAGCTCCAGGGGAAATGTAGCCAAAAACATTCAGTACTTC. The chain couples TRBV11-2 to TRBJ2-4, with D tentatively TRBD1 (6 bases). This CDR3 contains 16 residues. Between the trimmed V and J ends, which lost 4 bases and 0 bases, there was a span of 13 bases. Germline CDR1 reads SGHAT; CDR2 reads FQNNGV.

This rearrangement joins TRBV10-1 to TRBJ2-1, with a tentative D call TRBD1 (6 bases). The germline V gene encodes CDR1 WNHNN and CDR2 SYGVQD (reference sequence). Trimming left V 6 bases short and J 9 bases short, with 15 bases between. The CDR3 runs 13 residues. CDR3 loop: CASSQHREGEQFF. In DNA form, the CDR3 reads TGCGCCAGCAGCCAGCACAGGGAAGGTGAGCAGTTCTTC.

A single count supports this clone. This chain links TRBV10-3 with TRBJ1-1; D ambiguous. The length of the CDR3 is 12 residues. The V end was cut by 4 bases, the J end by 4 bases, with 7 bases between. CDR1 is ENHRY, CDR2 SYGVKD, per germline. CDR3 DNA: TGTGCCATCAGTGTAAGAGGCACTGAAGCTTTCTTT. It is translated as CAISVRGTEAFF.

The CDR3: CASSREDRGSYNEQFF. The CDR3 DNA reads as TGCGCCAGCAGCCGGGAGGACAGGGGGAGCTACAATGAGCAGTTCTTC. The rearrangement joins TRBV4-1 to TRBJ2-1; 10 bases are shared with TRBD1. Germline loops: CDR1 MGHRA, CDR2 YSYEKL. V shed 4 bases and J 3 bases; nucleotides not matched to a gene: 6. The CDR3 covers 16 residues.

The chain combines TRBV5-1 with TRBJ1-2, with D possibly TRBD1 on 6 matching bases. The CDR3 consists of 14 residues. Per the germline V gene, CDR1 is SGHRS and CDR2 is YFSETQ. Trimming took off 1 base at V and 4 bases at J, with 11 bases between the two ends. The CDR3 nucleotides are TGCGCCAGCAGCTTGATTCAGGGGAGCTATGGCTACACCTTC. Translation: CASSLIQGSYGYTF.

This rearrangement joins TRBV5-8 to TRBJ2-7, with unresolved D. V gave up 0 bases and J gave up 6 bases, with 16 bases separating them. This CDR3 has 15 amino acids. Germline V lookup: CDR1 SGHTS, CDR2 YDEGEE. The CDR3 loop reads CASSLEASVWVEQYF. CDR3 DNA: TGTGCCAGCAGCTTGGAGGCGTCGGTGTGGGTCGAGCAGTACTTC.

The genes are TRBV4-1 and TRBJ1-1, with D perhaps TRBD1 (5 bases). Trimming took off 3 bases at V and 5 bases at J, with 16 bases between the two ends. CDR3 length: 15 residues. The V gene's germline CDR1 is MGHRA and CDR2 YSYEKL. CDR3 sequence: CASSQDPGIRTEAFF. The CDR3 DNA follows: TGCGCCAGCAGCCAGGACCCAGGGATAAGGACTGAAGCTTTCTTT.

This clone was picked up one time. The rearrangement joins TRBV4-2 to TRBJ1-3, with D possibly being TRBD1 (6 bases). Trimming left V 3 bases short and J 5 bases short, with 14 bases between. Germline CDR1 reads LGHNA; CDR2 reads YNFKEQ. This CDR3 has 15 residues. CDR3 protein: CASSHLDSDRNTIYF. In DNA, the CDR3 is TGTGCCAGCAGCCACCTGGACAGTGACAGAAACACCATATATTTT.

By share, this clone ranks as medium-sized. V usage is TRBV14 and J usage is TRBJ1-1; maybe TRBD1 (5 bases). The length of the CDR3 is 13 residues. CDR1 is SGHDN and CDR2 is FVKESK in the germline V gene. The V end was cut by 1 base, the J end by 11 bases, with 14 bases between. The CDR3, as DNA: TGTGCCAGCAGCCAAGGAGATGGCAGGGAGGCTTTCTTT. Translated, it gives CASSQGDGREAFF.

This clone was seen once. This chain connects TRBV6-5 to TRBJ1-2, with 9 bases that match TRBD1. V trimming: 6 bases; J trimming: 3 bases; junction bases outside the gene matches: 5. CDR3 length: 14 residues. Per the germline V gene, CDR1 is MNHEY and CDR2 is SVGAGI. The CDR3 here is CASRLGTGHYGYTF. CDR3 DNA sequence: TGTGCCAGCAGGCTTGGGACAGGGCACTATGGCTACACCTTC.

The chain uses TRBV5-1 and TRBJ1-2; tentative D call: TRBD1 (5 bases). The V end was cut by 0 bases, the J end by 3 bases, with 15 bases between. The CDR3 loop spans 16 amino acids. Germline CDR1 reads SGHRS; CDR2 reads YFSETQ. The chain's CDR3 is CASSLALSGRDYGYTF. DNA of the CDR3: TGCGCCAGCAGCTTGGCCCTGTCAGGGCGAGACTATGGCTACACCTTC.

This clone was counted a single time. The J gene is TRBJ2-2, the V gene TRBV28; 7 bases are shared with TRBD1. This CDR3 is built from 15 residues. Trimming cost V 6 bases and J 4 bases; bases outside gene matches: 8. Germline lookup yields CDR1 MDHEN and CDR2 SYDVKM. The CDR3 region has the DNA TGTGCCAGCAGGGGTGACAGGGTTGGCACCGGGGAGCTGTTTTTT. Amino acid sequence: CASRGDRVGTGELFF.

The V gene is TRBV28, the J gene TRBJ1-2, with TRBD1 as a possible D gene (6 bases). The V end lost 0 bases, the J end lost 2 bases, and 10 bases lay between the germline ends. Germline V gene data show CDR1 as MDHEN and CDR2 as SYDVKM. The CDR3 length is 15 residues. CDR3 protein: CASSLWGAANYGYTF. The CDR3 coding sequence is TGTGCCAGCAGTTTATGGGGGGCAGCAAACTATGGCTACACCTTC.

CDR3 coding DNA: TGTGCCAGCGGATCCCCCGGGAAGAACACTGAAGCTTTCTTT. Its translation is CASGSPGKNTEAFF. V usage is TRBV2 and J usage is TRBJ1-1; no firm D call. With 8 bases removed from V and 1 base from J, the gap between germline ends came to 14 bases. The CDR3 spans 14 residues. Looked up from germline, CDR1 is SNHLY and CDR2 is FYNNEI.

Written as DNA, the CDR3 is TGTGCCAGCTCACCACTGGGTCTTAACTATGGCTACACCTTC. It is translated as CASSPLGLNYGYTF. The chain recombines TRBV18 with TRBJ1-2; D gene unclear. Germline CDR1 is KGHSH and CDR2 is LQKENI. Trimming removed 1 base from V and 1 base from J, with 7 bases in between. This CDR3 contains 14 residues. The full variable domain, its missing parts supplied by reference TRBV18 and TRBJ1-2, is NAGVMQNPRHLVRRRGQEARLRCSPMKGHSHVYWYRQLPEEGLKFMVYLQKENIIDESGMPKERFSAEFPKEGPSILRIQQVVRGDSAAYFCASSPLGLNYGYTFGSGTRLTVV.